One sample yielded the 24 T cell receptor beta chains listed below, sequenced in a study of shared clonotypes between healthy human individuals. Generated by immunoSEQ multiplex PCR, the TCRdb table keeps only in-frame clones and is missing some. Of about 460,000 clones in the sample, 60% to 80% were seen once. The specimen sequenced was PBMCs. These receptors were collected from a woman aged 40 to 55 in good health. Some clones in this sample may be carry-over from other donors' samples.

V is TRBV14 and J is TRBJ1-4; D is perhaps TRBD1 (5 bases). The CDR3 covers 15 residues. Germline-derived CDR1 and CDR2 are SGHDN and FVKESK. Trimming cost V 0 bases and J 7 bases, with 12 bases left between them. Written as DNA, the CDR3 is TGTGCCAGCAGCCAAGAGGCGGGGCGCGGTGAAAAACTGTTTTTT. Residues: CASSQEAGRGEKLFF.

As concerns this clone: A read error may explain this, as a much larger clone is one base away. This specimen includes other DNA sequences encoding the same CDR3. The chain has TRBV28 and TRBJ2-2; D gene ambiguous. CDR3 length: 11 residues. Germline V CDR1 and CDR2: MDHEN, SYDVKM. Between the trimmed V and J ends, which lost 6 bases and 7 bases, there was a span of 6 bases. CDR3 coding DNA: TGTGCCAGCAGCAAGGACGGGGAGCTGTTTTTT. This encodes CASSKDGELFF.

The genes are TRBV7-2 and TRBJ1-2, with TRBD1 matching over 7 bases. V gave up 1 base and J gave up 4 bases; unmatched junction bases: 3. Germline assignment: CDR1 SGHTA and CDR2 FQGNSA. The CDR3 sequence is 14 residues long. In DNA form, the CDR3 reads TGTGCCAGCAGCTTAGTAGGGGGCGGCTATGGCTACACCTTC. Its translation: CASSLVGGGYGYTF.

CDR3: CASSYSQRFGYEQYF. The CDR3 region has the DNA TGTGCCAGCAGTTATTCACAGCGATTCGGTTACGAGCAGTACTTC. The chain combines TRBV6-6 with TRBJ2-7; D ambiguous. The V end was cut by 3 bases, the J end by 4 bases, with 16 bases between. CDR1 and CDR2 from the germline V gene are MNHNY and SVGAGI (reference sequence). CDR3 length equals 15 residues.

As to this clone: It differs at one base from a far larger clone, so likely a read error. The rearrangement joins TRBV2 to TRBJ2-7; 8 bases are shared with TRBD2. There are 16 residues in the CDR3. Trimming took 11 bases from V and 6 from J; bases not matched to a gene: 21. Germline values: CDR1 SNHLY, CDR2 FYNNEI. The CDR3 loop reads CAGKQPPVERETEQYF. As DNA, the CDR3 is TGTGCCGGCAAACAACCACCAGTGGAGCGGGAGACCGAGCAGTACTTC. Looking up the rest from reference TRBV2 and TRBJ2-7 gives the full variable domain: EPEVTQTPSHQVTQMGQEVILRCVPISNHLYFYWYRQILGQKVEFLVSFYNNEISEKSEIFDDQFSVERPDGSNFTLKIRSTKLEDSAMYFCAGKQPPVERETEQYFGPGTRLTVT.

This clone was counted between two and nine times. The chain uses TRBV6-5 and TRBJ2-1; TRBD2 aligns across 7 bases. Germline CDR1 is MNHEY and CDR2 is SVGAGI. CDR3 length: 15 amino acids. J was trimmed by 4 bases and V by 6 bases; bases with no gene match: 9. In DNA form, the CDR3 reads TGTGCCAGCAGCGTCCAGGGCGGGAGTTACAATGAGCAGTTCTTC. This codes for CASSVQGGSYNEQFF.

The chain uses TRBV2 and TRBJ2-7; D ambiguous. Germline V lookup: CDR1 SNHLY, CDR2 FYNNEI. Trimming removed 6 bases from V and 7 bases from J, with 10 bases in between. The CDR3 is 11 amino acids. The CDR3 nucleotides read TGTGCCAGCAGCTTAATTGGGGAGCAGTACTTC. This codes for CASSLIGEQYF.

The chain links TRBV15 to TRBJ2-2; possible D gene TRBD1, 6 bases. Trimming shortened V by 7 bases and J by 1 base, and 10 bases separated the two germline ends. The germline V gene encodes CDR1 LNHNV and CDR2 YYDKDF (reference sequence). The CDR3 loop spans 14 amino acids. CDR3 DNA: TGTGCCACCAAGACAGGTCGGAACACCGGGGAGCTGTTTTTT. This codes for CATKTGRNTGELFF.

J is TRBJ2-1 and V is TRBV15, with D possibly called TRBD1 or TRBD2 (5 bases each). The CDR3 sequence is 13 residues long. With 3 bases removed from V and 7 bases from J, the gap between germline ends came to 10 bases. Germline loops: CDR1 LNHNV, CDR2 YYDKDF (reference sequence). Written as DNA, the CDR3 is TGTGCCACCAGCAGCGGTTGGGGGAATGAGCAGTTCTTC. Encoded protein: CATSSGWGNEQFF.

Comments on this clone: A far larger clone differs by one base, so this is likely a read error. In the same sample, other DNA sequences code for this CDR3. The chain employs TRBV5-6 and TRBJ2-3; D gene unclear. The CDR3 loop spans 13 amino acids. CDR1 and CDR2 (germline): SGHDT, YYEEEE. The CDR3 DNA sequence: TGTGCCAGCAGAGATTGGGCCACAGATACGCAGTATTTC. Its translation is CASRDWATDTQYF.

This clone was detected only once. This may be a read error, as it is one base from a much larger clone. Within the sample, other DNA sequences also encode this same CDR3. Written as DNA, the CDR3 is TGCGCCAGCAGTGCCCTAGCGGGGGGGGAGACCCAGTACTTC. It encodes CASSALAGGETQYF. J is TRBJ2-5 and V is TRBV10-2; TRBD2 matches 12 bases. Germline values: CDR1 WSHSY, CDR2 SAAADI. With V trimmed by 4 bases and J by 5 bases, 2 bases remained unmatched. The CDR3 length is 14 residues.

This rearrangement joins TRBV4-3 to TRBJ2-3; TRBD2 matches at 8 bases. CDR1 and CDR2 (germline): LGHNA, YSLEER. The CDR3 length is 15 residues. J was trimmed by 3 bases and V by 6 bases; bases with no gene match: 8. This CDR3 reads CASSSLAVGTDTQYF. The DNA for the CDR3 is TGCGCCAGCAGTTCACTAGCGGTGGGGACAGATACGCAGTATTTT.

This clone was detected only a few times. The gene calls are TRBV11-2 and TRBJ2-2; D is unresolved. V was clipped by 5 bases and J by 7 bases, with 8 bases between them. The CDR3 sequence is 12 residues long. CDR1 and CDR2 (germline): SGHAT, FQNNGV. The CDR3 DNA follows: TGTGCCAGCAGCCCCTCCCGCGGGGAGCTGTTTTTT. Translation gives CASSPSRGELFF.

This clone was seen a single time. A far larger clone is one base from this, pointing to a likely read error. The CDR3 does not close with the conserved phenylalanine or tryptophan, likely indicating a read error. The V and J genes are TRBV2 and TRBJ2-7; D is perhaps TRBD2 (6 bases). CDR1 and CDR2 from the germline V gene are SNHLY and FYNNEI. The V end lost 7 bases, the J end lost 1 base, and 14 bases lay between the germline ends. The CDR3 consists of 14 residues. The CDR3 sequence: CASKFRDLSYEQYL. The CDR3 nucleotides are TGTGCCAGCAAGTTCCGGGACTTGTCCTACGAGCAGTACCTC.

V and J are TRBV4-1 and TRBJ2-7; TRBD2 aligns across 11 bases. Germline lookup yields CDR1 MGHRA and CDR2 YSYEKL. This CDR3 spans 17 amino acids. V lost 3 bases to trimming and J lost 5 bases; unmatched junction nucleotides: 12. For the CDR3, the DNA is TGCGCCAGCAGCCACCCCCGGGAGACTAGCGGGACCCACGAGCAGTACTTC. It yields the protein CASSHPRETSGTHEQYF.

This clone appeared a few times. J is TRBJ1-4 and V is TRBV2; D gene uncertain. Trimming removed 6 bases from V and 0 bases from J, with 14 bases in between. The CDR3 runs to 16 residues. CDR1 and CDR2 (germline): SNHLY, FYNNEI. The CDR3: CASRSPDGPTNEKLFF. The CDR3 bases are TGTGCCAGCAGGAGCCCGGACGGGCCAACTAATGAAAAACTGTTTTTT.

On this clone itself: Compared with germline, one end of the junction differs, possibly owing to a read error. The CDR3 DNA follows: TGTGCCTGGAGCGTGGGGGGGACCACTAGCACAGATATGCAGTATTTT. Its protein product is CAWSVGGTTSTDMQYF. V and J are TRBV30 and TRBJ2-3; 7 bases map to TRBD2. There are 16 residues in the CDR3. CDR1 is GTSNPN and CDR2 is SVGIG in the germline V gene (reference sequence).

This clone was seen once. The chain has TRBV6-5 and TRBJ2-5; TRBD2 aligns across 7 bases. J lost 1 base, V lost 8 bases, and 7 bases had no gene match. This CDR3 contains 14 residues. The germline V gene encodes CDR1 MNHEY and CDR2 SVGAGI. CDR3 in DNA: TGTGCCAGCTGCACACCGGGGGGCCAAGAGACCCAGTACTTC. Translation: CASCTPGGQETQYF.

The chain links TRBV5-4 to TRBJ1-1; D uncertain. V lost 4 bases and J 1 base, leaving 14 bases between the germline ends. This CDR3 contains 15 residues. Per the germline V gene, CDR1 is SGHNT and CDR2 is YYREEE (reference sequence). As DNA, the CDR3 is TGTGCCAGCAGCCAGACGACTTTAACGAACACTGAAGCTTTCTTT. Protein sequence: CASSQTTLTNTEAFF. The entire variable domain, with the rest obtained from reference TRBV5-4 and TRBJ1-1, is as follows: ETGVTQSPTHLIKTRGQQVTLRCSSQSGHNTVSWYQQALGQGPQFIFQYYREEENGRGNFPPRFSGLQFPNYSSELNVNALELDDSALYLCASSQTTLTNTEAFFGQGTRLTVV.

A word on this clone: This probably arose from a read error, given a far larger clone one base away. The CDR3 region is CAWIPERSYSEQFF. CDR3 bases: TGTGCCTGGATACCCGAACGTTCCTACAGTGAGCAGTTCTTC. V is TRBV30 and J is TRBJ2-1; unclear D gene. CDR3 length: 14 amino acids. CDR1 GTSNPN and CDR2 SVGIG come from the germline V gene (reference sequence).

This clone was observed a handful of times. The rearrangement joins TRBV19 to TRBJ2-2, with 10 bases matching TRBD2. Trimming removed 3 bases from V and 4 bases from J; junction bases left unmatched: 2. In germline, CDR1 is LNHDA, CDR2 SQIVND (reference sequence). There are 15 residues in the CDR3. The CDR3 reads CASSMGTSATGELFF. The CDR3 DNA reads TGTGCCAGTAGTATGGGGACTAGCGCCACCGGGGAGCTGTTTTTT.

The chain has TRBV11-3 and TRBJ2-1; the match to TRBD1 covers 7 bases. The CDR3 is made up of 13 amino acids. The germline V gene has CDR1 SGHNT and CDR2 YENEEA. The V segment lost 5 bases and the J segment 9 bases; nucleotides outside the gene matches: 7. The CDR3 here is CASSRQGSTEQFF. CDR3 DNA: TGTGCCAGCAGCCGACAGGGAAGCACTGAGCAGTTCTTC.

Remarks on this clone: This same CDR3 is encoded by further DNA sequences in the sample. This chain uses TRBV15 with TRBJ1-1, with 7 positions matching TRBD1. With V trimmed by 3 bases and J by 5 bases, 9 bases remained unmatched. This CDR3 spans 15 amino acids. Germline lookup yields CDR1 LNHNV and CDR2 YYDKDF (reference sequence). This CDR3 reads CATSRDRGPGTEAFF. The CDR3 DNA reads TGTGCCACCAGCAGGGATAGGGGGCCGGGGACTGAAGCTTTCTTT.

As concerns this clone: This probably arose from a read error, given a far larger clone one base away. Additional DNA sequences in this sample encode the identical CDR3. The CDR3 DNA is TGCGCCAGCAGCCAAGAGGGGACAGGGGGCGCTGAGACCCAGTACTTC. Its translation is CASSQEGTGGAETQYF. The V gene is TRBV4-1, the J gene TRBJ2-5, with 12 positions matching TRBD1. The length of the CDR3 is 16 residues. V dropped 0 bases and J dropped 5; count of bases not matched to a gene: 4. The germline V gene encodes CDR1 MGHRA and CDR2 YSYEKL.